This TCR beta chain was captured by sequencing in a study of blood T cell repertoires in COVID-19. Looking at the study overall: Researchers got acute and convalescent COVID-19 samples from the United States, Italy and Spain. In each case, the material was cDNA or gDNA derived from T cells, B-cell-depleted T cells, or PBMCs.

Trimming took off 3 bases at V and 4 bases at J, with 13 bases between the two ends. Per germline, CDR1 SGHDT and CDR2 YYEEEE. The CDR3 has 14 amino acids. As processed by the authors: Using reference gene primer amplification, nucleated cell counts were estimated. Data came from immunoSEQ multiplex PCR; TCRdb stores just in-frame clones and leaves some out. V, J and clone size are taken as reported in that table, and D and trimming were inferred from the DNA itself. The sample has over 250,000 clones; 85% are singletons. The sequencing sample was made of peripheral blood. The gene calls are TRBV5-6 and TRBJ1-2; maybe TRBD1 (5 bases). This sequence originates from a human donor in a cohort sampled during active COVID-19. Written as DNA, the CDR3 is TGTGCCAGCAGCTCGCCCAGGGATGGCTATGGCTACACCTTC. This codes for CASSSPRDGYGYTF.